These 4 T cell receptor beta chains originate from one sample sequenced in a study of blood T cell repertoires in COVID-19. Assay used: immunoSEQ multiplex PCR; TCRdb lists only in-frame clones, some missing. This sample has about 98,000 clones, with 81% found just once. The source material was peripheral blood. The receptors shown here come from a woman of 80 years or more with acute or convalescent COVID-19.

J is TRBJ1-4 and V is TRBV7-2, with 7 bases identical to TRBD1. CDR1 is SGHTA, CDR2 FQGNSA, per germline. The CDR3 contains 15 residues. Trimming at V came to 0 bases and at J to 8 bases, leaving 6 bases not matched to a gene. Here the CDR3 DNA reads TGTGCCAGCAGCTTAGCGCTAGGGACAGTAGAAAAACTGTTTTTT. Its translation is CASSLALGTVEKLFF.

The rearrangement uses TRBV5-4 and TRBJ2-3; 11 nucleotides align to TRBD2. The CDR3 loop spans 17 amino acids. The germline CDR1 and CDR2 sequences are SGHNT and YYREEE (reference sequence). The ends lost 4 bases at V and 3 bases at J; junction bases unmatched: 10. CDR3 nucleotides: TGTGCCAGCAGCCCAACTAGCGGGGGTCTCTTAACAGATACGCAGTATTTT. Translated, it gives CASSPTSGGLLTDTQYF.

The chain recombines TRBV7-9 with TRBJ2-3, with 7 bases aligning to TRBD2. The CDR3 runs 11 residues. The germline gives CDR1 SEHNR, CDR2 FQNEAQ (reference sequence). V gave up 8 bases and J gave up 6 bases; unmatched junction bases: 2. CDR3 amino acids: CASARGDTQYF. Here the CDR3 DNA reads TGTGCCAGCGCGCGGGGGGATACGCAGTATTTT.

The chain recombines TRBV7-2 with TRBJ2-2; TRBD2 might be the D (7 bases). V lost 6 bases and J 4 bases, leaving 15 bases between the germline ends. This CDR3 is built from 15 residues. The germline V gene encodes CDR1 SGHTA and CDR2 FQGNSA. The CDR3, as DNA: TGTGCCAGCAGGAGGGGGGGTGGTGCCACCGGGGAGCTGTTTTTT. Translation gives CASRRGGGATGELFF.